The 29 T cell receptor beta chains listed next were all sequenced from one sample in a study of cytomegalovirus exposure and HLA in healthy donors. Data came from immunoSEQ multiplex PCR; TCRdb stores just in-frame clones and leaves some out. This table has tens of thousands of clones, 94% appearing once. The sequenced sample consisted of PBMCs. The receptors come from a man between 18 and 35 years old in good health and CMV-seropositive.

This chain links TRBV30 with TRBJ2-7; D might be TRBD1 (5 bases). The CDR3 contains 12 residues. V gave up 1 base and J gave up 6 bases, with 10 bases separating them. Looked up from germline, CDR1 is GTSNPN and CDR2 is SVGIG (reference sequence). The CDR3 sequence: CAWSGTRLEQYF. The DNA for the CDR3 is TGTGCCTGGAGTGGGACACGGCTCGAGCAGTACTTC.

The chain uses TRBV15 and TRBJ1-5; 7 bases map to TRBD1. The length of the CDR3 is 15 residues. Trimming cost V 0 bases and J 6 bases; bases outside gene matches: 5. Germline values: CDR1 LNHNV, CDR2 YYDKDF (reference sequence). The CDR3 loop reads CATSRDGQGVQPQHF. The CDR3 DNA reads TGTGCCACCAGCAGAGATGGGCAGGGGGTTCAGCCCCAGCATTTT.

CDR3 protein: CASSRGQAPGYFF. The CDR3 bases are TGTGCCAGCAGTCGGGGACAGGCGCCTGGGTACTTCTTT. The genes are TRBV28 and TRBJ1-1, with 8 bases aligning to TRBD1. This CDR3 contains 13 residues. Germline loops: CDR1 MDHEN, CDR2 SYDVKM. V lost 5 bases, J lost 14 bases, and 13 bases stayed unmatched.

This sequence joins TRBV6-1 and TRBJ1-4; D perhaps matches TRBD1 (6 bases). The length of the CDR3 is 15 residues. Trimming took 7 bases from V and 10 from J, leaving 22 bases between them. CDR1 and CDR2 from the germline V gene are MNHNS and SASEGT. DNA for the CDR3: TGTGCCAGCACCGACTTGATGGGGGCGGCCGCAAAACTGTTTTTT. This gives the protein CASTDLMGAAAKLFF.

The V call is TRBV27, the J call TRBJ1-5; 8 nucleotides match TRBD1. Per germline, CDR1 MNHEY and CDR2 SMNVEV (reference sequence). This CDR3 is 13 amino acids long. The V segment lost 9 bases and the J segment 7 bases; nucleotides outside the gene matches: 8. DNA of the CDR3: TGTGCCAGTAGTCAGACAGGGGCACAGCCCCAGCATTTT. It translates to CASSQTGAQPQHF.

The V and J genes are TRBV5-1 and TRBJ1-2; no reliable D call. CDR3 length equals 15 residues. V was shortened by 0 bases and J by 4 bases, with 13 bases between the two germline ends. CDR1 and CDR2 from the germline V gene are SGHRS and YFSETQ. CDR3 in amino acids: CASSLEGPRSYGYTF. The CDR3 DNA sequence: TGCGCCAGCAGCTTGGAAGGTCCGAGGAGCTATGGCTACACCTTC.

The V and J genes are TRBV28 and TRBJ2-5, with D tentatively TRBD1 (7 bases). The CDR3 covers 16 residues. CDR1 is MDHEN, CDR2 SYDVKM, per germline. The V end was cut by 7 bases, the J end by 1 base, with 19 bases between. CDR3 DNA sequence: TGTGCCAGCACCGAGGGGGGACAGAACATCCAAGAGACCCAGTACTTC. Translation: CASTEGGQNIQETQYF.

The V and J genes are TRBV28 and TRBJ2-3, with 15 positions matching TRBD2. The germline V gene has CDR1 MDHEN and CDR2 SYDVKM. V trimming: 5 bases; J trimming: 0 bases; junction bases outside the gene matches: 15. The CDR3 length is 21 residues. The CDR3 region is CASSPRMGLAGGRTSTDTQYF. In DNA form, the CDR3 reads TGTGCCAGCAGTCCCCGGATGGGACTAGCGGGAGGACGGACTAGCACAGATACGCAGTATTTT.

V and J are TRBV9 and TRBJ2-3, with D uncertain. Trimming took 0 bases from V and 4 from J, leaving 6 bases between them. This CDR3 comprises 13 residues. The germline CDR1 and CDR2 sequences are SGDLS and YYNGEE. In DNA, the CDR3 is TGTGCCAGCAGCGTAGTTGAGGCAGATACGCAGTATTTT. It yields the protein CASSVVEADTQYF.

The chain recombines TRBV7-2 with TRBJ2-1; TRBD2 might be the D (5 bases). This CDR3 spans 11 amino acids. V lost 1 base to trimming and J lost 15 bases, with 10 bases between them. CDR1 is SGHTA and CDR2 is FQGNSA in the germline V gene. The CDR3 loop reads CASSLGGNAFF. The CDR3 DNA sequence: TGTGCCAGCAGCTTAGGAGGGAATGCGTTCTTC.

This chain connects TRBV5-1 to TRBJ2-5; the D gene is possibly TRBD2 (6 bases). CDR3 length: 14 residues. V was trimmed by 2 bases and J by 2 bases, leaving 10 bases between them. CDR1 SGHRS and CDR2 YFSETQ come from the germline V gene. DNA for the CDR3: TGCGCCAGCAGCTTAACGGGAGTACAAGAGACCCAGTACTTC. Its translation is CASSLTGVQETQYF.

The chain couples TRBV28 to TRBJ1-1; TRBD1 matches at 8 bases. Germline values: CDR1 MDHEN, CDR2 SYDVKM. The CDR3 is made up of 15 amino acids. Trimming at V came to 5 bases and at J to 1 base, leaving 6 bases not matched to a gene. The CDR3: CASSPGTGGNTEAFF. The CDR3 DNA is TGTGCCAGCAGTCCCGGGACAGGAGGGAACACTGAAGCTTTCTTT.

J is TRBJ2-1 and V is TRBV5-5; 7 nucleotides align to TRBD1. The CDR3 runs to 15 residues. Per the germline V gene, CDR1 is SGHKS and CDR2 is YYEKEE (reference sequence). V shed 6 bases, J shed 9 bases, and the junction held 15 bases outside the gene matches. The chain's CDR3 is CASTLDRIGIGEQFF. The DNA for the CDR3 is TGTGCCAGCACTTTGGACAGGATTGGAATCGGTGAGCAGTTCTTC.

This clone appeared a single time. J is TRBJ2-1 and V is TRBV28; 7 bases match TRBD2. The CDR3 has 14 amino acids. V was clipped by 7 bases and J by 9 bases; unmatched bases: 12. CDR1 is MDHEN, CDR2 SYDVKM, per germline. The chain's CDR3 is CASNPGGRNVEQFF. CDR3 nucleotides: TGTGCCAGCAACCCGGGCGGGAGAAATGTTGAGCAGTTCTTC.

The rearrangement uses TRBV10-3 and TRBJ2-5; D is perhaps TRBD1 (6 bases). CDR1 is ENHRY, CDR2 SYGVKD, per germline. Between the trimmed V and J ends, which lost 3 bases and 5 bases, there was a span of 13 bases. The length of the CDR3 is 14 residues. The CDR3 loop reads CAISERGQGETQYF. The CDR3 coding sequence is TGTGCCATCAGTGAAAGGGGCCAGGGGGAGACCCAGTACTTC.

The chain joins TRBV15 to TRBJ2-4; D remains ambiguous. Germline V gene data show CDR1 as LNHNV and CDR2 as YYDKDF (reference sequence). Trimming removed 4 bases at V and 0 bases at J, with 13 bases between. The CDR3 totals 16 residues. Here the CDR3 DNA reads TGTGCCACCAGCACTGCCTTAGCCCTAGCCAAAAACATTCAGTACTTC. This translates into CATSTALALAKNIQYF.

The CDR3 is CASSLQGNQETQYF. The CDR3 DNA is TGTGCCAGCAGCTTACAGGGGAACCAAGAGACCCAGTACTTC. This chain links TRBV11-2 with TRBJ2-5, with TRBD1 as a possible D gene (6 bases). This CDR3 has 14 amino acids. Germline CDR1 SGHAT, CDR2 FQNNGV. Trimming removed 2 bases at V and 0 bases at J, with 7 bases between. The variable domain in full, completed from reference TRBV11-2 and TRBJ2-5, reads EAGVAQSPRYKIIEKRQSVAFWCNPISGHATLYWYQQILGQGPKLLIQFQNNGVVDDSQLPKDRFSAERLKGVDSTLKIQPAKLEDSAVYLCASSLQGNQETQYFGPGTRLLVL.

The CDR3, as DNA: TGTGCCAGCAGCTTTGTACAGGGGGCTTTCTTT. Amino acids: CASSFVQGAFF. The chain is built from TRBV13 and TRBJ1-1; 7 bases are shared with TRBD1. The CDR3 totals 11 residues. Germline CDR1 reads PRHDT; CDR2 reads FYEKMQ (reference sequence). J gave up 11 bases and V 3 bases, and 3 bases lay outside the gene matches.

V is TRBV6-5 and J is TRBJ1-4; the D gene is possibly TRBD1 (5 bases). CDR3 length: 14 amino acids. From germline, CDR1 is MNHEY and CDR2 SVGAGI. The germline V and J ends were trimmed by 4 bases and 4 bases, with 10 bases remaining between them. The CDR3 here is CASSLGGRNEKLFF. Here the CDR3 DNA reads TGTGCCAGCAGTTTGGGGGGACGTAATGAAAAACTGTTTTTT.

The chain employs TRBV27 and TRBJ1-2, with 8 nucleotides matching TRBD1. The CDR3 consists of 15 residues. Looked up from germline, CDR1 is MNHEY and CDR2 is SMNVEV (reference sequence). The ends lost 6 bases at V and 3 bases at J; junction bases unmatched: 9. The chain's CDR3 is CASSRRGLGDYGYTF. The CDR3, as DNA: TGTGCCAGCAGCCGCAGGGGGCTCGGGGACTATGGCTACACCTTC.

There are a few counts of this clone. V usage is TRBV10-3 and J usage is TRBJ1-1; D is possibly TRBD1 (5 bases). V lost 6 bases and J lost 6, with 20 bases in between. Germline loops: CDR1 ENHRY, CDR2 SYGVKD. This CDR3 is built from 15 residues. CDR3 bases: TGTGCCATCAGGAGTCTGGGGGACTCCGCGGCTGAAGCTTTCTTT. Its protein product is CAIRSLGDSAAEAFF.

This chain uses TRBV19 with TRBJ2-3, with D perhaps TRBD2 (6 bases). CDR3 length equals 16 residues. Germline CDR1 is LNHDA and CDR2 is SQIVND (reference sequence). Trimming cost V 4 bases and J 5 bases, with 19 bases left between them. CDR3 sequence (DNA): TGTGCCAGTAGTACCGGGACTGATAACGGGGGAGATACGCAGTATTTT. Translation gives CASSTGTDNGGDTQYF.

V usage is TRBV5-6 and J usage is TRBJ2-7; 14 bases are shared with TRBD2. CDR1 and CDR2 from the germline V gene are SGHDT and YYEEEE. J lost 11 bases, V lost 4 bases, and 23 bases had no gene match. The CDR3 is 19 residues long. The CDR3 DNA reads TGTGCCAGCAGCCTGAAAACCTATTTGGGACTAGCGGGAGATGAAGAGGAGTACTTC. It encodes CASSLKTYLGLAGDEEEYF. Using reference TRBV5-6 and TRBJ2-7 for the parts outside the CDR3, the full variable domain is DAGVTQSPTHLIKTRGQQVTLRCSPKSGHDTVSWYQQALGQGPQFIFQYYEEEERQRGNFPDRFSGHQFPNYSSELNVNALLLGDSALYLCASSLKTYLGLAGDEEEYFGPGTRLTVT.

The chain combines TRBV27 with TRBJ2-2; no definite D call. The CDR3 totals 14 residues. Germline V gene lookup returns CDR1 MNHEY and CDR2 SMNVEV (reference sequence). Trimming pared 4 bases from V and 1 base from J, leaving 7 bases between. The CDR3 DNA sequence: TGTGCCAGCAGTTCTGCGGAGAACACCGGGGAGCTGTTTTTT. Translating gives CASSSAENTGELFF.

The chain is built from TRBV20-1 and TRBJ1-2; tentatively, D is TRBD1 (5 bases). Germline loops: CDR1 DFQATT, CDR2 SNEGSKA (reference sequence). V gave up 7 bases and J gave up 2 bases, with 8 bases separating them. This CDR3 is built from 11 residues. The CDR3 nucleotides are TGCAGTGGAGGACACAACTATGGCTACACCTTC. As protein: CSGGHNYGYTF.

The chain links TRBV11-3 to TRBJ2-3; D is perhaps TRBD2 (7 bases). This CDR3 has 14 residues. Germline lookup yields CDR1 SGHNT and CDR2 YENEEA. V was clipped by 5 bases and J by 6 bases, with 15 bases between them. The CDR3 is CASSLGGGSDTQYF. CDR3 nucleotide sequence: TGTGCCAGCAGCCTAGGGGGGGGAAGTGATACGCAGTATTTT. The full variable domain, with the rest looked up from reference TRBV11-3 and TRBJ2-3, is EAGVVQSPRYKIIEKKQPVAFWCNPISGHNTLYWYLQNLGQGPELLIRYENEEAVDDSQLPKDRFSAERLKGVDSTLKIQPAELGDSAVYLCASSLGGGSDTQYFGPGTRLTVL.

V gene TRBV6-8 combines with J gene TRBJ2-3; TRBD2 agrees at 7 bases. Germline lookup yields CDR1 MNHGY and CDR2 SAAAGT. The CDR3 totals 17 residues. The V segment lost 9 bases and the J segment 5 bases; nucleotides outside the gene matches: 20. The CDR3 nucleotides are TGTGCCAGGCCCAAAGGGAAGAGGGACTACTTGGGAGATACGCAGTATTTT. Its protein is CARPKGKRDYLGDTQYF.

The chain is built from TRBV28 and TRBJ2-2; 7 bases map to TRBD2. V lost 4 bases to trimming and J lost 0 bases; unmatched junction nucleotides: 5. The V gene's germline CDR1 is MDHEN and CDR2 SYDVKM. This CDR3 has 16 amino acids. Here the CDR3 reads CASSSIAGANTGELFF. The CDR3 region has the DNA TGTGCCAGCAGTTCTATAGCGGGCGCGAACACCGGGGAGCTGTTTTTT.

V usage is TRBV19 and J usage is TRBJ2-7; 7 bases match TRBD2. The CDR3 is 15 residues long. Losses at the gene ends were 8 bases for V and 2 bases for J; bases not matched to a gene: 12. Germline CDR1 reads LNHDA; CDR2 reads SQIVND (reference sequence). Here the CDR3 reads CASAVGGGPTYEQYF. CDR3 nucleotides: TGTGCCAGTGCCGTTGGGGGAGGGCCTACCTACGAGCAGTACTTC. Supplemented by reference TRBV19 and TRBJ2-7, the full variable domain reads DGGITQSPKYLFRKEGQNVTLSCEQNLNHDAMYWYRQDPGQGLRLIYYSQIVNDFQKGDIAEGYSVSREKKESFPLTVTSAQKNPTAFYLCASAVGGGPTYEQYFGPGTRLTVT.